These 28 T cell receptor beta chains originate from one sample sequenced in a study of OX40 agonist ivuxolimab in advanced cancers. Profiled with immunoSEQ multiplex PCR; TCRdb holds only in-frame clones, not every one. The sample carries roughly 40,000 clones, about 88% recorded once. The material was CD4+ or CD8+ T cells sorted from blood, obtained in a trial of the OX40 agonist ivuxolimab. These receptor sequences come from an adult with an advanced solid tumor such as melanoma, head and neck, liver or kidney cancer.

The chain links TRBV5-6 to TRBJ1-2; 7 bases map to TRBD1. Trimming at V came to 0 bases and at J to 5 bases, leaving 7 bases not matched to a gene. In germline, CDR1 is SGHDT, CDR2 YYEEEE. This CDR3 comprises 15 residues. For the CDR3, the DNA is TGTGCCAGCAGCTTGGCCGGATACAGGGGATATGGCTACACCTTC. Protein: CASSLAGYRGYGYTF.

The genes are TRBV5-4 and TRBJ1-4, with 9 bases lining up with TRBD1. Germline CDR1 reads SGHNT; CDR2 reads YYREEE (reference sequence). After removal of 4 bases from V and 0 bases from J, the junction contained 4 bases not matched to a gene. The CDR3 loop spans 16 amino acids. CDR3 residues: CASSRGTGPTNEKLFF. The CDR3 nucleotides are TGTGCCAGCAGCCGCGGGACAGGGCCAACTAATGAAAAACTGTTTTTT.

CDR3 sequence (DNA): TGTGCCAGCAGTTTCACTAGCCGGGAGGGCTACGAGCAGTACTTC. This codes for CASSFTSREGYEQYF. The V and J genes are TRBV6-5 and TRBJ2-5, with 8 bases identical to TRBD2. The closer fit of TRBJ2-7 to the DNA end suggests the J call may be wrong. This CDR3 comprises 15 residues. CDR1 and CDR2 from the germline V gene are MNHEY and SVGAGI.

This rearrangement joins TRBV19 to TRBJ2-3; 14 positions match TRBD2. Germline V gives CDR1 LNHDA, CDR2 SQIVND (reference sequence). The CDR3 length is 17 residues. The J segment lost 4 bases and the V segment lost 4 bases, leaving 7 bases of the junction unmatched. In nucleotides, the CDR3 is TGTGCCAGTAGTAGACGACTAGCGGGAGGGCCTGCAGATACGCAGTATTTT. It specifies CASSRRLAGGPADTQYF.

J is TRBJ1-1 and V is TRBV27; TRBD1 is a possible D gene (5 bases). The V and J ends lost 1 base and 3 bases respectively, with 9 bases between them. The germline V gene has CDR1 MNHEY and CDR2 SMNVEV (reference sequence). The CDR3 loop spans 14 amino acids. In nucleotides, the CDR3 is TGTGCCAGCAGTTTATACCTAGGGGACACTGAAGCTTTCTTT. Its translation: CASSLYLGDTEAFF.

This chain's CDR3 is CASSVQGTAYEQYF. As DNA, the CDR3 is TGTGCCAGCAGCGTACAAGGGACTGCCTACGAGCAGTACTTC. The chain joins TRBV9 to TRBJ2-7, with D maybe TRBD2 (6 bases). The CDR3 totals 14 residues. The germline CDR1 and CDR2 sequences are SGDLS and YYNGEE. V lost 1 base, J lost 2 bases, and 10 bases lay in between.

As DNA, the CDR3 is TGTGCCAGCAGGGCCAGGGCCCTTTCCTACGAGCAGTACTTC. Translation gives CASRARALSYEQYF. The genes are TRBV7-6 and TRBJ2-7; TRBD1 is a possible D gene (5 bases). Germline V lookup: CDR1 SGHVS, CDR2 FNYEAQ. This CDR3 has 14 residues. V lost 6 bases and J lost 1, with 13 bases in between.

The V and J genes are TRBV10-2 and TRBJ1-3; D is perhaps TRBD1 (6 bases). The CDR3 totals 13 residues. Germline CDR1 WSHSY, CDR2 SAAADI. V dropped 8 bases and J dropped 1 base, with 9 bases sitting between them. CDR3 nucleotide sequence: TGCGCCAGCGATACAGGGTCTGGAAACACCATATATTTT. It encodes CASDTGSGNTIYF.

This clone occurred once. The chain recombines TRBV28 with TRBJ1-6; a possible D gene is TRBD1 (6 bases). The V end lost 6 bases, the J end lost 5 bases, and 17 bases lay between the germline ends. There are 16 residues in the CDR3. CDR1 is MDHEN and CDR2 is SYDVKM in the germline V gene. The CDR3 bases are TGTGCCAGCAGACCTCCGGGACACACAAATAATTCACCCCTCCACTTT. Protein: CASRPPGHTNNSPLHF.

This chain uses TRBV28 with TRBJ1-1; D might be TRBD1 (6 bases). V shed 6 bases and J shed 6 bases, with 8 bases lying between them. CDR1 MDHEN and CDR2 SYDVKM come from the germline V gene. The CDR3 sequence is 11 residues long. The CDR3 coding sequence is TGTGCCAGCAGACGACAGGCTGAAGCTTTCTTT. Its protein product is CASRRQAEAFF. Drawing the rest from reference TRBV28 and TRBJ1-1, the complete variable domain is DVKVTQSSRYLVKRTGEKVFLECVQDMDHENMFWYRQDPGLGLRLIYFSYDVKMKEKGDIPEGYSVSREKKERFSLILESASTNQTSMYLCASRRQAEAFFGQGTRLTVV.

The chain carries TRBV5-6 and TRBJ1-1; 9 nucleotides match TRBD1. The CDR3 is 14 amino acids. Germline CDR1 SGHDT, CDR2 YYEEEE. V lost 3 bases and J lost 4; bases outside the gene matches: 4. CDR3 nucleotide sequence: TGTGCCAGCAGCTCCCGGACAGGGGCCACTGAAGCTTTCTTT. Protein product: CASSSRTGATEAFF.

The CDR3 here is CASSLGRGHSVTDTQYF. The CDR3 coding sequence is TGTGCCAGCAGCTTGGGTAGGGGTCACTCCGTCACAGATACGCAGTATTTT. The chain employs TRBV5-4 and TRBJ2-3; D possibly corresponds to TRBD1 (5 bases). Trimming took off 0 bases at V and 2 bases at J, with 16 bases between the two ends. The CDR3 is 17 amino acids. Germline assignment: CDR1 SGHNT and CDR2 YYREEE (reference sequence).

The chain links TRBV6-1 to TRBJ1-2; perhaps TRBD1 as D (6 bases). The germline V gene encodes CDR1 MNHNS and CDR2 SASEGT. The CDR3 spans 13 residues. V lost 7 bases and J lost 4, with 13 bases in between. This CDR3 is CASKKDRLYGYTF. CDR3 sequence (DNA): TGTGCCAGCAAAAAAGACAGGCTCTATGGCTACACCTTC.

V usage is TRBV6-6 and J usage is TRBJ1-2; weak D call: TRBD1 (5 bases). The germline V and J ends were trimmed by 10 bases and 5 bases, with 14 bases remaining between them. CDR1 and CDR2 (germline): MNHNY, SVGAGI (reference sequence). CDR3 length: 12 residues. CDR3 residues: CATSMGQYGYTF. The CDR3 bases are TGTGCCACCTCCATGGGGCAATATGGCTACACCTTC.

The chain is built from TRBV20-1 and TRBJ1-2; D is perhaps TRBD1 (6 bases). V was shortened by 8 bases and J by 4 bases, with 11 bases between the two germline ends. The germline CDR1 and CDR2 sequences are DFQATT and SNEGSKA (reference sequence). The CDR3 consists of 11 residues. CDR3 region: CSTGTRYGYTF. CDR3 DNA: TGCAGTACCGGGACACGCTATGGCTACACCTTC.

The V gene is TRBV9, the J gene TRBJ2-7; a possible D gene is TRBD2 (6 bases). Germline V CDR1 and CDR2: SGDLS, YYNGEE. The CDR3 extends over 18 amino acids. With 0 bases removed from V and 0 bases from J, the gap between germline ends came to 19 bases. CDR3 protein: CASSVGAGHGTYSYEQYF. CDR3 nucleotides: TGTGCCAGCAGCGTAGGGGCAGGCCACGGGACTTACTCCTACGAGCAGTACTTC.

CDR3 sequence: CASSSRGTESTDTQYF. CDR3 nucleotides: TGTGCCAGCAGCTCCCGCGGGACGGAAAGCACAGATACGCAGTATTTT. V and J are TRBV7-4 and TRBJ2-3; possibly TRBD2 for D (6 bases). The CDR3 has 16 residues. Trimming took off 4 bases at V and 0 bases at J, with 14 bases between the two ends. The germline gives CDR1 SGHVT, CDR2 SQSDAQ.

The chain links TRBV27 to TRBJ2-5, with D perhaps matching TRBD1 or TRBD2 (5 bases each). Per germline, CDR1 MNHEY and CDR2 SMNVEV (reference sequence). The CDR3 length is 16 residues. Trimming cost V 6 bases and J 5 bases, with 22 bases left between them. The CDR3 here is CASSPERGLREETQYF. The CDR3 DNA follows: TGTGCCAGCAGCCCTGAGAGGGGATTGAGAGAGGAGACCCAGTACTTC.

V and J are TRBV6-6 and TRBJ2-2; 9 nucleotides align to TRBD2. The junction had 8 bases not matched to a gene; V was cut back by 6 bases and J by 6 bases. CDR3 length equals 15 residues. CDR1 and CDR2 from the germline V gene are MNHNY and SVGAGI (reference sequence). CDR3 nucleotides: TGTGCCAGCAGCCATAGCGGGAGTCGCCCCGGGGAGCTGTTTTTT. This encodes CASSHSGSRPGELFF.

This chain uses TRBV10-3 with TRBJ1-2; 9 nucleotides agree with TRBD1. V shed 6 bases, J shed 2 bases, and the junction held 7 bases outside the gene matches. The CDR3 length is 15 residues. Germline assignment: CDR1 ENHRY and CDR2 SYGVKD. This chain's CDR3 is CAIRGQGDANYGYTF. The DNA for the CDR3 is TGTGCCATCAGGGGACAGGGCGACGCAAACTATGGCTACACCTTC.

The genes are TRBV27 and TRBJ2-4, with D uncertain. The CDR3 runs to 15 residues. The V end lost 3 bases, the J end lost 3 bases, and 12 bases lay between the germline ends. CDR1 is MNHEY and CDR2 is SMNVEV in the germline V gene (reference sequence). DNA for the CDR3: TGTGCCAGCAGTTTTAAACTCGAGGACAAAAACATTCAGTACTTC. It codes for CASSFKLEDKNIQYF.

This chain joins TRBV19 and TRBJ2-3; 8 nucleotides line up with TRBD1. The germline V gene has CDR1 LNHDA and CDR2 SQIVND (reference sequence). The J segment lost 6 bases and the V segment lost 7 bases, leaving 9 bases of the junction unmatched. The CDR3 covers 14 residues. The CDR3 reads CASTLDRVGDTQYF. The CDR3 DNA reads as TGTGCCAGTACCCTGGACAGGGTCGGGGATACGCAGTATTTT.

The chain is built from TRBV5-1 and TRBJ1-1; perhaps TRBD1 as D (5 bases). With 3 bases removed from V and 1 base from J, the gap between germline ends came to 13 bases. The CDR3 has 15 residues. Germline V gives CDR1 SGHRS, CDR2 YFSETQ. CDR3 protein: CASSSPGTGNTEAFF. The CDR3 nucleotides are TGCGCCAGCAGCTCCCCCGGTACAGGGAACACTGAAGCTTTCTTT.

This clone has only one observation. V usage is TRBV20-1 and J usage is TRBJ2-7, with unresolved D. V lost 2 bases, J lost 6 bases, and 8 bases lay in between. Germline-derived CDR1 and CDR2 are DFQATT and SNEGSKA (reference sequence). The CDR3 spans 11 residues. The CDR3 DNA is TGCAGTGCTAGACGGATTGCCGAGCAGTACTTC. It yields the protein CSARRIAEQYF.

The DNA of the CDR3 is TGTGCCAGCAGTGTTTCAGGGGGCATGGGTAGCAATCAGCCCCAGCATTTT. Translating it yields CASSVSGGMGSNQPQHF. This chain uses TRBV2 with TRBJ1-5; 8 nucleotides match TRBD1. The germline V gene has CDR1 SNHLY and CDR2 FYNNEI. The CDR3 loop spans 17 amino acids. J gave up 0 bases and V 4 bases, and 8 bases lay outside the gene matches. Drawing the rest from reference TRBV2 and TRBJ1-5, the complete variable domain is EPEVTQTPSHQVTQMGQEVILRCVPISNHLYFYWYRQILGQKVEFLVSFYNNEISEKSEIFDDQFSVERPDGSNFTLKIRSTKLEDSAMYFCASSVSGGMGSNQPQHFGDGTRLSIL.

This CDR3 is CASSLLLAAYNEQFF. The CDR3 DNA is TGTGCCAGCAGCCTCCTTCTAGCGGCCTACAATGAGCAGTTCTTC. V gene TRBV11-2 combines with J gene TRBJ2-1; 7 nucleotides match TRBD2. From germline, CDR1 is SGHAT and CDR2 FQNNGV. CDR3 length equals 15 residues. After removal of 5 bases from V and 2 bases from J, the junction contained 6 bases not matched to a gene.

The CDR3 here is CASSVTAAEAIGRRDTQYF. CDR3 DNA sequence: TGTGCCAGCAGCGTCACCGCCGCCGAGGCCATAGGGCGTCGAGATACGCAGTATTTT. This rearrangement joins TRBV14 to TRBJ2-3, with D hard to call. Germline V gene sequence: CDR1 SGHDN, CDR2 FVKESK. V was pared by 5 bases and J by 5 bases, with 29 bases between. This CDR3 spans 19 amino acids.

This rearrangement joins TRBV5-1 to TRBJ1-6; 7 nucleotides line up with TRBD1. The germline V gene has CDR1 SGHRS and CDR2 YFSETQ. The CDR3 is 13 residues long. V was clipped by 7 bases and J by 5 bases; unmatched bases: 3. CDR3 nucleotide sequence: TGCGCCAGCGGACAGGCAAATAATTCACCCCTCCACTTT. Protein: CASGQANNSPLHF.